This T cell receptor beta chain is from a study of blood T cells in healthy people across ages (dated by TCRdb to between 2015 and 2017). A note on the overall study: In model experiments, roughly one uniquely barcoded TCR beta cDNA molecule per two T cells was captured by template switching. The study measured age-related changes in TCR beta repertoire diversity using deep sequencing normalized with unique cDNA molecular identifiers. The donors were split into four age groups: young (average 16 years), middle-aged (39), aged (approximately 60) and long-lived (approximately 80). To avoid experimental bias, donors of different ages were distributed randomly across sequencing lanes. For two donors (one aged 18 to 30 and one aged 80 or older), the study analyzed two additional independent replicas of 1 million unique cDNA reads from the same blood draw.

Here V drops 0 bases and J drops 2 bases, and the junction holds 8 bases not matched to any gene. CDR1 is given as MNHEY and CDR2 as SVGEGT, both from the germline V gene. The CDR3 sequence holds 18 residues, the cysteine and phenylalanine included. Only CDR3 DNA is held: 54 bases, read in frame from base 1. Overall results and qualifications from the work: Because the CMV infection status of the donors was unknown, age-related changes in expanded clonotypes may potentially have been confounded. Estimates of total diversity from one million sequenced T cells were regarded as lower bounds and underestimates. Compared with the aged group, the long-lived group had more naive CD4+ T cells, fewer expanded clones and increased TCR diversity, suggesting age selection. Bulk unsorted PBMC profiling prevented conclusive comparison of naive and antigen-experienced compartments. Observed TCR beta diversity correlated strongly with the percentage of naive T cells measured by flow cytometry. As age increased, observed TCR beta diversity per million T cells dropped in a roughly linear way, and a significant reduction was already evident by age 40.

Donors were 30 to 45 systemically healthy Caucasian individuals from Russia aged roughly 6 to 90 years. Roughly 10 milliliters of peripheral blood were collected from each donor into EDTA-treated Vacutainer tubes. Ficoll-Paque density-gradient centrifugation was used to isolate PBMCs, with at least 7 million per sample. Total RNA, at least 5 micrograms per sample, was extracted from PBMCs with Trizol reagent. For every donor, an aliquot of PBMCs went through flow cytometry to measure the percentages of naive CD45RAhigh/CD27high T cells. Libraries were built with 5' RACE. Sequencing was carried out with an Illumina HiSeq 2500. A second PCR of about 6 to 11 cycles was run with a J-beta primer mix and a sample-barcoded 5' primer. Each TCR beta cDNA molecule received a unique molecular identifier from a template-switch 5' adaptor carrying 12 random nucleotides. Each sample yielded at least 3 million CDR3-containing paired-end reads. All of the RNA was converted into first-strand cDNA using the Mint cDNA synthesis kit, with a TRBC-specific oligonucleotide serving as the primer. After uracil-DNA glycosylase treatment, a first 18-cycle PCR used universal primers M1SS and BC2_uni_R on all cDNA. The source study handled its data this way. For normalization, 1 million high-quality reads were randomly selected from each sample, with every read carrying a distinct molecular identifier. Instead of being binned into consensus sequences, reads with shared molecular identifiers were discarded. MiTCR, with a Q25 quality threshold and the strictest error-elimination algorithm, was used for CDR3 identification, clonotype clustering and error correction. A nonparametric unseen species model with Euler transformation was used to estimate a lower bound on total TCR beta diversity. The public reads were reprocessed in TCRdb via fastp at Q25 and MiXCR, keeping in-frame beta chains. Every entry covers one CDR3 protein and lists the most common genes and DNA from its rows. None of the V and J calls come from the authors' own analysis; TCRdb made them. The sample yields 650,000 to 1,000,000 distinct CDR3 sequences; about 34% were counted once. Jointly, the top ten make up over 10% of the sample.

Note on this clonotype: The antigen this receptor binds is unknown. Base qualities are not at hand, and no much larger clone is one base apart.

This receptor was obtained from a man younger than 30 in good health. The sample comprised blood. This receptor chain uses TRBV6-2 or TRBV6-3 and TRBJ2-1, and 9 junction bases match TRBD1. The CDR3 region reads CASSYSPYRGRTYNEQFF. Here is the DNA: TGTGCCAGCAGTTACTCACCCTACAGGGGGCGGACCTACAATGAGCAGTTCTTC.